This paragraph reports one T cell receptor beta chain. Produced via immunoSEQ multiplex PCR; TCRdb's table is partial and in-frame only. The data hold around 23,000 clones, with about 88% observed a single time. This entry belongs to a study of OX40 agonist ivuxolimab in advanced cancers. Study-level information: Patients received ivuxolimab, an agonistic anti-OX40 (CD134) antibody.

From germline, CDR1 is SGHTS and CDR2 YDEGEE. The CDR3 is 15 amino acids. The junction had 9 bases not matched to a gene; V was cut back by 4 bases and J by 9 bases. This sequence was found in an adult with an advanced solid tumor such as melanoma, head and neck, liver or kidney cancer. Sequenced material: CD4+ or CD8+ T cells sorted from blood, taken in a trial of the OX40 agonist ivuxolimab. This chain connects TRBV5-8 to TRBJ2-1, with 11 bases aligning to TRBD2. The DNA of the CDR3 is TGTGCCAGCAGCGGCTATAGCGGGAGGGCCATTGAGCAGTTCTTC. This translates into CASSGYSGRAIEQFF.